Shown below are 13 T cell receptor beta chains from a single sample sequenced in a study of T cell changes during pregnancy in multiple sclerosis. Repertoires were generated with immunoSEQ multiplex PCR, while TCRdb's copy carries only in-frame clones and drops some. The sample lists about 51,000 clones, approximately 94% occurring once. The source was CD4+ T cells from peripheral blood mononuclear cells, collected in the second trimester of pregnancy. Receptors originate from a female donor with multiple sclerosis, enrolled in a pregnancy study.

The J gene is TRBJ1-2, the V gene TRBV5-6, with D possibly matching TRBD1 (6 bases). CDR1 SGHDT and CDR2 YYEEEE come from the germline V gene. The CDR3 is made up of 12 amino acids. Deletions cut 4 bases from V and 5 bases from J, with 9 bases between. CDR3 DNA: TGTGCCAGCAGCCCGGACAGATATGGCTACACCTTC. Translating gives CASSPDRYGYTF.

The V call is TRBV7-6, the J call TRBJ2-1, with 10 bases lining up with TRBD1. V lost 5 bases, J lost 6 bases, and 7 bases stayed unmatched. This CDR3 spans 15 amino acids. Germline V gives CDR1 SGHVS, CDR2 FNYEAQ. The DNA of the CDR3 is TGTGCCAGCAGCGCGGGGACAGGGGCTTTCAATGAGCAGTTCTTC. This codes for CASSAGTGAFNEQFF.

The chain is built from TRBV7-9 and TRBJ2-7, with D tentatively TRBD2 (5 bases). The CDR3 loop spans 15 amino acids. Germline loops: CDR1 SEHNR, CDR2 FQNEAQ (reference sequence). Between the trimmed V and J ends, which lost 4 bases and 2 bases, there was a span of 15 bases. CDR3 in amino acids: CASSSPGMATYEQYF. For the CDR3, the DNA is TGTGCCAGCAGCTCCCCGGGGATGGCAACCTACGAGCAGTACTTC.

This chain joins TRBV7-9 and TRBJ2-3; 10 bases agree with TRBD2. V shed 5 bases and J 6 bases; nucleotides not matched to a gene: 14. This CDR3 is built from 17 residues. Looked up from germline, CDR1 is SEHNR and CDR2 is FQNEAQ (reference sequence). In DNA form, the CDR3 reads TGTGCCAGCAGCCCCCCCTTACTAGCGGGGACCCCGGATACGCAGTATTTT. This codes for CASSPPLLAGTPDTQYF.

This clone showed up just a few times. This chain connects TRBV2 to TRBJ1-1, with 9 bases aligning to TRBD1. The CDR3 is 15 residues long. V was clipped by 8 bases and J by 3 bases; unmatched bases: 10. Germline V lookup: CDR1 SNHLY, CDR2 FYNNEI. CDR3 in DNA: TGTGCCAGCCGTTCGGACAGGGGTGGGGACACTGAAGCTTTCTTT. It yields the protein CASRSDRGGDTEAFF.

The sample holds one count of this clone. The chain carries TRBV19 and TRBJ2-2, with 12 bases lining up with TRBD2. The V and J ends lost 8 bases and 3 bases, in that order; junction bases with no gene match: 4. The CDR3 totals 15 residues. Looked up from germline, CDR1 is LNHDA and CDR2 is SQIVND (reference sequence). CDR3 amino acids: CASSRTSGDTGELFF. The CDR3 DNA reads TGTGCCAGTTCAAGGACTAGCGGGGACACCGGGGAGCTGTTTTTT. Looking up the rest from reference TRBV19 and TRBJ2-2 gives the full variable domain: DGGITQSPKYLFRKEGQNVTLSCEQNLNHDAMYWYRQDPGQGLRLIYYSQIVNDFQKGDIAEGYSVSREKKESFPLTVTSAQKNPTAFYLCASSRTSGDTGELFFGEGSRLTVL.

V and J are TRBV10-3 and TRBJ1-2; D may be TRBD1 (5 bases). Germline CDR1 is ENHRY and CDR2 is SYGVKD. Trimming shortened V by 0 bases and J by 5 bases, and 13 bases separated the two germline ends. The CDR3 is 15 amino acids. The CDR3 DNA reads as TGTGCCATCAGTGAGTCGGGGCCCGCCAATTATGGCTACACCTTC. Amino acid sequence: CAISESGPANYGYTF.

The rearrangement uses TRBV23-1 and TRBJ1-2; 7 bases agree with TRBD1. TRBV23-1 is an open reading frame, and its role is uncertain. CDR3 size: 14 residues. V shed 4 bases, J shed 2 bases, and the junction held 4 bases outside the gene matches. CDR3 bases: TGCGCCAGCAGTCCGCAACAGGGGAACTATGGCTACACCTTC. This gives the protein CASSPQQGNYGYTF.

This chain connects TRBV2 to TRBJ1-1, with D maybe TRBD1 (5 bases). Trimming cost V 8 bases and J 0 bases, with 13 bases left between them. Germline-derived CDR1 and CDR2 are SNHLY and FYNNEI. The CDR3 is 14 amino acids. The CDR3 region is CASQGFFMNTEAFF. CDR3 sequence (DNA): TGTGCCAGCCAGGGCTTTTTTATGAACACTGAAGCTTTCTTT.

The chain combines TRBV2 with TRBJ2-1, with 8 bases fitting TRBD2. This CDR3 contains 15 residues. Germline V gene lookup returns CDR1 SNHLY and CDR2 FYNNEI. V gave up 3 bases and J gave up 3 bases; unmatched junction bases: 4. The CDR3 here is CASSDEREIYNEQFF. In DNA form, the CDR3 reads TGTGCCAGCAGTGATGAGCGGGAGATCTACAATGAGCAGTTCTTC. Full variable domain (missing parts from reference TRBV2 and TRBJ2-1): EPEVTQTPSHQVTQMGQEVILRCVPISNHLYFYWYRQILGQKVEFLVSFYNNEISEKSEIFDDQFSVERPDGSNFTLKIRSTKLEDSAMYFCASSDEREIYNEQFFGPGTRLTVL.

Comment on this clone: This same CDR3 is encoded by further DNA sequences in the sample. CDR3 coding DNA: TGTGCCAGCAGCTCTGACAGGGGCTCCTACGAGCAGTACTTC. Amino acids: CASSSDRGSYEQYF. The V call is TRBV7-2, the J call TRBJ2-7; 8 bases are a match to TRBD1. The junction had 2 bases not matched to a gene; V was cut back by 4 bases and J by 0 bases. Per the germline V gene, CDR1 is SGHTA and CDR2 is FQGNSA. CDR3 length: 14 amino acids.

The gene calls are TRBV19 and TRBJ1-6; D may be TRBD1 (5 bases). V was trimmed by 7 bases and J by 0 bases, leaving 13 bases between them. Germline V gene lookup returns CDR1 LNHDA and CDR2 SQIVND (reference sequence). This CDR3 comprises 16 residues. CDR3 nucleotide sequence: TGTGCCAGTAAAAACAGGAGAAGCTCCTATAATTCACCCCTCCACTTT. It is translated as CASKNRRSSYNSPLHF.

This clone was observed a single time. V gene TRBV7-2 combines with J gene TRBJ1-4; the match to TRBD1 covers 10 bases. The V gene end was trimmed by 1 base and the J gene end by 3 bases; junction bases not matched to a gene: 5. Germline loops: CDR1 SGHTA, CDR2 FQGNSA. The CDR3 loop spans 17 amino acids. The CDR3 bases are TGTGCCAGCAGCTTAGGACAGGGGGCCTGGGCTAATGAAAAACTGTTTTTT. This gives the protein CASSLGQGAWANEKLFF.